The clone carrying this T cell receptor (beta chain) was counted ten times or more. What it recognizes is unknown. The time point was: pre-sensitization, week 0. Treatment in this sample: therapeutic diphenylcyclopropenone sensitization with weekly scalp DPC. The library labeled individual cDNA molecules by adding unique molecular identifiers to them. TCRdb recomputed calls from the RACE reads with MiXCR, one row per CDR3 protein. The sample has about 62,000 distinct CDR3 sequences; about 7% are singletons. This specimen comes from a study of human T cells and chemical hapten exposure. Turning to the study itself: After 6 days, upper back 0.01% DPC patch tests were scored. General study points: It was expanded TCRs that formed significantly more large CDR3 similarity clusters than controls did. No change in TCRs above 1 in 1000 frequency was produced by DPC sensitization.

V was trimmed by 4 bases and J by 7 bases, leaving 19 bases between them. This CDR3 contains 14 residues. CDR1 SQVTM and CDR2 ANQGSEA come from the germline V gene. This TCR derives from a woman aged 25 to 39 with alopecia areata. Some clones in this sample may be carry-over from other donors' samples. The source material was whole blood, sampled in connection with sensitization to the hapten diphenylcyclopropenone (DPC). This rearrangement joins TRBV29-1 to TRBJ1-2, with D uncertain. The CDR3 bases are TGCAGCGTTGGACCCTGGGGAGGTGGGTCTGGCTACACCTTC. Protein: CSVGPWGGGSGYTF.